The clone carrying this TCR beta chain was seen more than once but under ten times. This sample was taken from a study of T cells in Graves' hyperthyroidism and ophthalmopathy. V shed 1 base, J shed 2 bases, and the junction held 4 bases outside the gene matches. Germline V CDR1 and CDR2: SGHDN, FVKESK. This CDR3 has 15 amino acids. Using RNA transcripts as the source, TCR beta CDR3 regions were amplified. The study used the HTBI primer set for a first-round RT-PCR of the TCR CDR3. Each CDR3 protein is one row after TCRdb ran MiXCR on the multiplex PCR reads. This table holds approximately 740,000 distinct CDR3 sequences, 14% found once.

The source of this sequence is a woman in her late teens or twenties with Graves' hyperthyroidism. V usage is TRBV14 and J usage is TRBJ2-7; 8 positions agree with TRBD1. The sequencing sample was made of blood. In DNA form, the CDR3 reads TGTGCCAGCAGCCAAGGACAGGGGTTTCCCTACGAGCAGTACTTC. Protein sequence: CASSQGQGFPYEQYF.